These 19 T cell receptor beta chains were all obtained from the same sample, sequenced in a study of blood T cell repertoires in COVID-19. Libraries were prepared by immunoSEQ multiplex PCR; TCRdb keeps only in-frame clonotypes and omits some of them. This table has 300,000 to 400,000 clones, about 88% appearing once. Specimen: peripheral blood. These receptors originate from a woman aged 70-85 years with COVID-19, enrolled during active disease.

The chain joins TRBV9 to TRBJ1-1, with 10 bases identical to TRBD1. CDR1 and CDR2 (germline): SGDLS, YYNGEE. The CDR3 contains 15 residues. With V trimmed by 4 bases and J by 1 base, 4 bases remained unmatched. This CDR3 reads CASSLRDRGNTEAFF. The CDR3 DNA is TGTGCCAGCAGCCTAAGGGACAGGGGGAACACTGAAGCTTTCTTT.

This sequence joins TRBV30 and TRBJ2-3; 8 bases map to TRBD2. This CDR3 has 13 amino acids. Per germline, CDR1 GTSNPN and CDR2 SVGIG (reference sequence). Written as DNA, the CDR3 is TGTTCGGGGGGGCCTGGGGCGACAGATACGCAGTATTTT. This codes for CSGGPGATDTQYF.

The gene calls are TRBV27 and TRBJ1-2, with 11 bases fitting TRBD1. The junction had 3 bases not matched to a gene; V was cut back by 6 bases and J by 3 bases. The germline CDR1 and CDR2 sequences are MNHEY and SMNVEV (reference sequence). The CDR3 contains 14 residues. CDR3 bases: TGTGCCAGCAGCCCGGGACAGGGGGACTATGGCTACACCTTC. Its protein is CASSPGQGDYGYTF.

The V gene is TRBV9, the J gene TRBJ2-3; possible D gene TRBD2, 6 bases. This CDR3 has 14 residues. CDR1 and CDR2 (germline): SGDLS, YYNGEE. V was shortened by 4 bases and J by 4 bases, with 13 bases between the two germline ends. The CDR3 here is CASSSSGVSDTQYF. For the CDR3, the DNA is TGTGCCAGCAGCTCGTCGGGGGTCTCAGATACGCAGTATTTT.

The V and J genes are TRBV2 and TRBJ1-2; 8 nucleotides align to TRBD1. The germline CDR1 and CDR2 sequences are SNHLY and FYNNEI. Trimming cost V 7 bases and J 7 bases; bases outside gene matches: 5. The CDR3 runs to 12 residues. CDR3 amino acids: CASKSTGGGYTF. The CDR3 DNA follows: TGTGCCAGCAAATCAACAGGGGGTGGCTACACCTTC.

This chain connects TRBV3-1 (or the pseudogene TRBV3-2) to TRBJ2-7; 7 positions agree with TRBD2. CDR1 and CDR2 from the germline V gene are LGHDT and YNNKEL (reference sequence). The ends lost 0 bases at V and 6 bases at J; junction bases unmatched: 5. The CDR3 consists of 14 residues. The CDR3 DNA reads as TGTGCCAGCAGCCAAGATGCGACTAGCAGCGAGCAGTACTTC. Protein sequence: CASSQDATSSEQYF.

This sequence joins TRBV7-9 and TRBJ1-4; weak D call: TRBD1 (5 bases). CDR1 and CDR2 (germline): SEHNR, FQNEAQ (reference sequence). Trimming removed 6 bases at V and 8 bases at J, with 7 bases between. The CDR3 sequence is 11 residues long. The chain's CDR3 is CASSRGEKLFF. The DNA of the CDR3 is TGTGCCAGCAGTCGGGGGGAAAAACTGTTTTTT. Full variable domain (outside the CDR3, taken from reference TRBV7-9 and TRBJ1-4): DTGVSQNPRHKITKRGQNVTFRCDPISEHNRLYWYRQTLGQGPEFLTYFQNEAQLEKSRLLSDRFSAERPKGSFSTLEIQRTEQGDSAMYLCASSRGEKLFFGSGTQLSVL.

This rearrangement joins TRBV9 to TRBJ2-7, with TRBD1 matching 9 bases. Germline V gene data show CDR1 as SGDLS and CDR2 as YYNGEE. The CDR3 is 14 amino acids. Trimming took 3 bases from V and 4 from J; bases not matched to a gene: 5. This CDR3 reads CASSARDREYEQYF. The CDR3 DNA sequence: TGTGCCAGCAGCGCCCGGGACAGGGAGTACGAGCAGTACTTC.

V and J are TRBV7-8 and TRBJ1-1; 7 bases align to TRBD1. Trimming removed 5 bases from V and 3 bases from J; junction bases left unmatched: 3. CDR1 and CDR2 from the germline V gene are SGHVS and FQNEAQ. The CDR3 loop spans 13 amino acids. CDR3 in amino acids: CASSEGADTEAFF. The CDR3 DNA reads as TGTGCCAGCAGCGAGGGGGCGGACACTGAAGCTTTCTTT.

Note on this clone: This same CDR3 is encoded by further DNA sequences in the sample. V and J are TRBV10-3 and TRBJ2-3; unclear D gene. V lost 8 bases, J lost 0 bases, and 3 bases lay in between. From germline, CDR1 is ENHRY and CDR2 SYGVKD. CDR3 length: 11 amino acids. The CDR3: CAIQSTDTQYF. The CDR3 DNA is TGTGCCATCCAAAGCACAGATACGCAGTATTTT.

The chain is built from TRBV5-1 and TRBJ2-1; 9 nucleotides align to TRBD1. V dropped 1 base and J dropped 7; count of bases not matched to a gene: 12. Germline assignment: CDR1 SGHRS and CDR2 YFSETQ. This CDR3 region has 17 residues. In DNA form, the CDR3 reads TGCGCCAGCAGCTTGCCCCCGGGACAGGGTGTCGGGAATGAGCAGTTCTTC. As protein: CASSLPPGQGVGNEQFF.

This chain connects TRBV25-1 to TRBJ1-2; D not certain. Germline CDR1 is MGHDK and CDR2 is SYGVNS. Trimming took 8 bases from V and 8 from J, leaving 15 bases between them. The CDR3 is made up of 12 amino acids. The CDR3 here is CASQNNAGGYTF. The CDR3 DNA sequence: TGTGCCAGCCAGAATAATGCGGGGGGCTACACCTTC.

The rearrangement links TRBV24-1 to TRBJ1-1, with D perhaps matching TRBD1 (5 bases). From germline, CDR1 is KGHDR and CDR2 SFDVKD. The CDR3 runs 13 residues. The V gene lost 5 bases and the J gene lost 4 bases, with 10 bases spanning the gap. In DNA form, the CDR3 reads TGTGCCACCAGTGGGAGGGGTAGCACTGAAGCTTTCTTT. Residues: CATSGRGSTEAFF.

The chain links TRBV5-4 to TRBJ1-2, with D uncertain. The CDR3 runs to 13 residues. CDR1 and CDR2 (germline): SGHNT, YYREEE (reference sequence). Trimming took 5 bases from V and 4 from J, leaving 12 bases between them. The CDR3 sequence is CASSSETPYGYTF. The CDR3, as DNA: TGTGCCAGCAGTTCCGAGACACCCTATGGCTACACCTTC. Together with reference TRBV5-4 and TRBJ1-2, the CDR3 gives the full variable domain: ETGVTQSPTHLIKTRGQQVTLRCSSQSGHNTVSWYQQALGQGPQFIFQYYREEENGRGNFPPRFSGLQFPNYSSELNVNALELDDSALYLCASSSETPYGYTFGSGTRLTVV.

V usage is TRBV5-4 and J usage is TRBJ2-3, with 7 bases identical to TRBD1. The CDR3 has 16 amino acids. The V segment lost 4 bases and the J segment 0 bases; nucleotides outside the gene matches: 8. CDR1 and CDR2 (germline): SGHNT, YYREEE (reference sequence). DNA for the CDR3: TGTGCCAGCAGCCCAGAGGGACAGAGTAGCACAGATACGCAGTATTTT. It specifies CASSPEGQSSTDTQYF.

The rearrangement links TRBV6-5 to TRBJ1-2, with 7 bases matching TRBD1. Trimming at V came to 6 bases and at J to 4 bases, leaving 8 bases not matched to a gene. There are 14 residues in the CDR3. CDR1 and CDR2 (germline): MNHEY, SVGAGI. The CDR3 is CASRTSRDSYGYTF. DNA for the CDR3: TGTGCCAGCAGGACCTCCCGGGACAGCTATGGCTACACCTTC.

The chain links TRBV13 to TRBJ2-3; TRBD2 aligns across 11 bases. Unmatched junction bases numbered 3, after V lost 5 bases and J lost 2 bases. Germline assignment: CDR1 PRHDT and CDR2 FYEKMQ (reference sequence). CDR3 length: 15 residues. CDR3 sequence: CASSPTSGATDTQYF. CDR3 in DNA: TGTGCCAGCAGCCCGACTAGCGGGGCCACAGATACGCAGTATTTT.

The rearrangement links TRBV24-1 to TRBJ2-5; 9 bases match TRBD1. V gave up 4 bases and J gave up 4 bases; unmatched junction bases: 9. Looked up from germline, CDR1 is KGHDR and CDR2 is SFDVKD. This CDR3 has 16 amino acids. In DNA, the CDR3 is TGTGCCACCAGTGACCAGAGACAGGGGGACCGAGAGACCCAGTACTTC. Residues: CATSDQRQGDRETQYF.

Turning to this clone: The sample has other DNA sequences that encode this CDR3 too. V gene TRBV10-3 combines with J gene TRBJ1-5; TRBD1 aligns across 7 bases. Germline V gene lookup returns CDR1 ENHRY and CDR2 SYGVKD. The CDR3 has 13 amino acids. After removal of 4 bases from V and 5 bases from J, the junction contained 2 bases not matched to a gene. CDR3 in amino acids: CAISVDRDQPQHF. The CDR3 coding sequence is TGTGCCATCAGTGTTGACAGGGATCAGCCCCAGCATTTT.